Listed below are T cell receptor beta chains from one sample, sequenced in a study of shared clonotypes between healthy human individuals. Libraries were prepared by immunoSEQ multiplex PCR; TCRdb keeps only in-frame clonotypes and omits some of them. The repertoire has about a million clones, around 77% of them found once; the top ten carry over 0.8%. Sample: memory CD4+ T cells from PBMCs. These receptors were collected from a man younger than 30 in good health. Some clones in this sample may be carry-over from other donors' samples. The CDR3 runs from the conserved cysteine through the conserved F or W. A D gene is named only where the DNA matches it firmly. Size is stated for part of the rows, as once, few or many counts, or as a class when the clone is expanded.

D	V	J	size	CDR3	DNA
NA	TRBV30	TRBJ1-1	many	CAWSVDTNTEAFF	TGTGCCTGGAGTGTAGACACGAACACTGAAGCTTTCTTT
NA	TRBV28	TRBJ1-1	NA	CASSFWSRGNTEAFF	TGTGCCAGCAGTTTTTGGTCCAGGGGGAACACTGAAGCTTTCTTT
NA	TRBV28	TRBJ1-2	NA	CASSFVGYGYTF	TGTGCCAGCAGTTTTGTGGGCTATGGCTACACCTTC
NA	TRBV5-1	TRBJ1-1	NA	CASSAYQGMNTEAFF	TGCGCCAGCAGCGCCTATCAGGGGATGAACACTGAAGCTTTCTTT
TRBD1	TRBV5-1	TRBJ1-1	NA	CASSFGGQGNTEAFF	TGCGCCAGCAGCTTTGGGGGACAGGGGAACACTGAAGCTTTCTTT
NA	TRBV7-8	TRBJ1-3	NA	CASSLVGASSGNTIYF	TGTGCCAGCAGCTTAGTGGGGGCGAGCTCTGGAAACACCATATATTTT
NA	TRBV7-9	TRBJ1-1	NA	CASSLLDTEAFF	TGTGCCAGCAGTCTCTTAGACACTGAAGCTTTCTTT
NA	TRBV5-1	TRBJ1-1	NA	CASRFRPDDTEAFF	TGCGCCAGCAGATTCCGCCCTGATGACACTGAAGCTTTCTTT
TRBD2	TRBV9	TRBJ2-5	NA	CASSPHPGLRYF	TGTGCCAGCAGCCCCCACCCGGGACTACGGTACTTC
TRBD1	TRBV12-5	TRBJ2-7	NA	CASGPGQGWDEQYF	TGTGCTAGTGGTCCAGGACAGGGCTGGGACGAGCAGTACTTC
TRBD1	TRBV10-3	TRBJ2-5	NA	CAISGDSQETQYF	TGTGCCATCAGTGGGGACAGCCAAGAGACCCAGTACTTC
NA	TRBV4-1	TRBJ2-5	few	CASSQVFQKVDRQETQYF	TGCGCCAGCAGCCAAGTTTTCCAAAAGGTAGACAGGCAAGAGACCCAGTACTTC
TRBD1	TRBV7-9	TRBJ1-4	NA	CASSLGTARRKGEKLFF	TGTGCCAGCAGCCTCGGGACAGCTCGGAGGAAGGGGGAAAAACTGTTTTTT
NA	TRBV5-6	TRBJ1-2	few	CASSLVWEGNYGYTF	TGTGCCAGCAGCTTGGTGTGGGAGGGCAACTATGGCTACACCTTC